Shown below are 27 T cell receptor beta chains from a single sample sequenced in a study of shared clonotypes between healthy human individuals. CD45RO-negative CD8 cells positively selected for CCR7 made up the naive population, which excluded terminally differentiated effector memory CD45RA+ cells. Data came from immunoSEQ multiplex PCR; TCRdb stores just in-frame clones and leaves some out. The sample comprises around 2.1 million clones, about 93% of which are singletons, and more than 1.5% rests with the top ten. The sample comprised naive CD8+ T cells from PBMCs. These receptor sequences come from a man in his late teens or twenties in good health. Some clones in this sample may be carry-over from other donors' samples.

This clone has only a few counts. The chain has TRBV6-5 and TRBJ1-2, with TRBD1 matching 7 bases. CDR1 is MNHEY, CDR2 SVGAGI, per germline. V lost 2 bases and J lost 4; bases outside the gene matches: 4. The CDR3 spans 14 residues. CDR3 sequence reads: CASSYGDRAYGYTF. The DNA for the CDR3 is TGTGCCAGCAGTTACGGCGACAGGGCCTATGGCTACACCTTC.

The V gene is TRBV2, the J gene TRBJ2-4; D is unclear. The CDR3 has 14 amino acids. Germline V gene lookup returns CDR1 SNHLY and CDR2 FYNNEI. The V end lost 6 bases, the J end lost 0 bases, and 9 bases lay between the germline ends. The CDR3 DNA reads as TGTGCCAGCAGCGAACCACTAGCCAAAAACATTCAGTACTTC. Amino acids: CASSEPLAKNIQYF. The whole variable domain, filled in from reference TRBV2 and TRBJ2-4, reads EPEVTQTPSHQVTQMGQEVILRCVPISNHLYFYWYRQILGQKVEFLVSFYNNEISEKSEIFDDQFSVERPDGSNFTLKIRSTKLEDSAMYFCASSEPLAKNIQYFGAGTRLSVL.

To note about this clone: At the DNA level, this CDR3 is encoded by other sequences in the same sample as well. This chain uses TRBV28 with TRBJ2-7; D is unresolved. Trimming left V 1 base short and J 0 bases short, with 7 bases between. The CDR3 is made up of 14 amino acids. Germline CDR1 MDHEN, CDR2 SYDVKM. CDR3 DNA: TGTGCCAGCAGTTTATTGACGAGCTCCTACGAGCAGTACTTC. Protein sequence: CASSLLTSSYEQYF. Complete variable domain (other parts from reference TRBV28 and TRBJ2-7): DVKVTQSSRYLVKRTGEKVFLECVQDMDHENMFWYRQDPGLGLRLIYFSYDVKMKEKGDIPEGYSVSREKKERFSLILESASTNQTSMYLCASSLLTSSYEQYFGPGTRLTVT.

This clone came up once. The V call is TRBV7-8, the J call TRBJ2-5; TRBD1 matches 10 bases. Per the germline V gene, CDR1 is SGHVS and CDR2 is FQNEAQ. The CDR3 length is 16 residues. V shed 5 bases and J 5 bases; nucleotides not matched to a gene: 11. CDR3 region: CASSDTGTGVHETQYF. The CDR3 region has the DNA TGTGCCAGCAGCGATACCGGGACAGGGGTCCACGAGACCCAGTACTTC.

The CDR3 sequence is CSVSQGNEQFF. The DNA of the CDR3 is TGCAGCGTTTCTCAGGGGAATGAGCAGTTCTTC. The V call is TRBV29-1, the J call TRBJ2-1; D possibly corresponds to TRBD1 (6 bases). CDR1 is SQVTM, CDR2 ANQGSEA, per germline. Trimming pared 5 bases from V and 7 bases from J, leaving 9 bases between. There are 11 residues in the CDR3.

The chain carries TRBV7-9 and TRBJ1-1; no clear D. Germline V gene lookup returns CDR1 SEHNR and CDR2 FQNEAQ (reference sequence). Deletions cut 5 bases from V and 3 bases from J, with 13 bases between. The CDR3 sequence is 14 residues long. Here the CDR3 reads CASSQARSDTEAFF. CDR3 bases: TGTGCCAGCAGCCAGGCTCGATCGGACACTGAAGCTTTCTTT.

The chain links TRBV19 to TRBJ2-7, with TRBD2 as a possible D gene (5 bases). Germline V CDR1 and CDR2: LNHDA, SQIVND (reference sequence). Trimming removed 5 bases at V and 2 bases at J, with 13 bases between. The CDR3 is 14 amino acids. This chain's CDR3 is CASSLMDGTYEQYF. DNA of the CDR3: TGTGCCAGTAGTCTGATGGACGGGACCTACGAGCAGTACTTC.

The rearrangement links TRBV12-1 to TRBJ2-2. TRBV12-1 corresponds to a pseudogene. The CDR3 has 14 amino acids. The CDR3 sequence: CASSPPGLAGELFF. The CDR3 coding sequence is TGTGCCAGCAGCCCACCTGGTTTGGCCGGGGAGCTGTTTTTT.

This clone was seen just once. The gene calls are TRBV18 and TRBJ1-1, with TRBD1 matching over 7 bases. After removal of 3 bases from V and 1 base from J, the junction contained 5 bases not matched to a gene. CDR3 size: 15 residues. CDR1 KGHSH and CDR2 LQKENI come from the germline V gene. The CDR3 spells CASSPERGRNTEAFF. In DNA, the CDR3 is TGTGCCAGCTCACCGGAGAGGGGGCGGAACACTGAAGCTTTCTTT. The full variable domain, rest sourced from reference TRBV18 and TRBJ1-1, is NAGVMQNPRHLVRRRGQEARLRCSPMKGHSHVYWYRQLPEEGLKFMVYLQKENIIDESGMPKERFSAEFPKEGPSILRIQQVVRGDSAAYFCASSPERGRNTEAFFGQGTRLTVV.

Points on this clone: The sample holds other DNA sequences that translate to the same CDR3. The J gene is TRBJ2-7, the V gene TRBV10-3, with D perhaps matching TRBD1 or TRBD2 (5 bases each). Between the trimmed V and J ends, which lost 4 bases and 2 bases, there was a span of 12 bases. The CDR3 loop spans 14 amino acids. Per germline, CDR1 ENHRY and CDR2 SYGVKD. CDR3 DNA: TGTGCCATCAGTGGGTGGGGGAAAACCTACGAGCAGTACTTC. Amino acids: CAISGWGKTYEQYF.

This chain uses TRBV27 with TRBJ2-7, with D possibly being TRBD1 (5 bases). The V gene's germline CDR1 is MNHEY and CDR2 SMNVEV (reference sequence). The CDR3 sequence is 14 residues long. V lost 5 bases and J lost 2, with 13 bases in between. CDR3 residues: CASSPLDSTYEQYF. The CDR3 bases are TGTGCCAGCAGTCCCCTCGACAGTACCTACGAGCAGTACTTC.

This rearrangement joins TRBV7-3 to TRBJ2-3; D is unresolved. Looked up from germline, CDR1 is SGHTA and CDR2 is FQGTGA. The length of the CDR3 is 13 residues. V gave up 6 bases and J gave up 1 base, with 8 bases separating them. The CDR3 is CASSKLGTDTQYF. CDR3 in DNA: TGTGCCAGCAGTAAGTTGGGCACAGATACGCAGTATTTT.

This chain links TRBV10-2 with TRBJ2-3; 8 positions agree with TRBD2. Germline V lookup: CDR1 WSHSY, CDR2 SAAADI. Trimming removed 3 bases from V and 3 bases from J; junction bases left unmatched: 5. The CDR3 has 15 amino acids. CDR3 in DNA: TGCGCCAGCAGTGACCCAGCGGGAGCTACAGATACGCAGTATTTT. Its protein is CASSDPAGATDTQYF.

Concerning this clone: Other DNA sequences in this specimen translate into the identical CDR3. This sequence joins TRBV6-5 and TRBJ2-7; TRBD2 agrees at 12 bases. Germline lookup yields CDR1 MNHEY and CDR2 SVGAGI. With V trimmed by 4 bases and J by 1 base, 5 bases remained unmatched. The CDR3 runs 16 residues. The CDR3 protein is CASSSDGLAGSYEQYF. CDR3 bases: TGTGCCAGCAGTTCCGACGGACTAGCGGGATCCTACGAGCAGTACTTC.

The chain links TRBV5-5 to TRBJ1-1; tentatively, D is TRBD1 (5 bases). The germline V gene encodes CDR1 SGHKS and CDR2 YYEKEE (reference sequence). The CDR3 loop spans 16 amino acids. The V end lost 6 bases, the J end lost 0 bases, and 18 bases lay between the germline ends. The CDR3 loop reads CASNPKLGGMNTEAFF. In DNA, the CDR3 is TGTGCCAGCAACCCTAAACTCGGGGGAATGAACACTGAAGCTTTCTTT.

The chain combines TRBV19 with TRBJ1-5; D may be TRBD1 (5 bases). Trimming shortened V by 3 bases and J by 2 bases, and 14 bases separated the two germline ends. Germline lookup yields CDR1 LNHDA and CDR2 SQIVND (reference sequence). The CDR3 covers 16 residues. This CDR3 reads CASSIGFGGGNQPQHF. CDR3 in DNA: TGTGCCAGTAGTATTGGGTTTGGGGGTGGCAATCAGCCCCAGCATTTT.

The chain links TRBV7-9 to TRBJ2-3; 9 bases align to TRBD1. The trim removed 7 bases at V and 6 bases at J, leaving 14 bases unmatched. The CDR3 consists of 16 residues. CDR1 is SEHNR, CDR2 FQNEAQ, per germline (reference sequence). CDR3 protein: CASTPPWDRVSDTQYF. CDR3 DNA: TGTGCCAGCACCCCCCCCTGGGACAGGGTCTCGGATACGCAGTATTTT.

The chain links TRBV13 to TRBJ2-1; 12 nucleotides line up with TRBD2. In germline, CDR1 is PRHDT, CDR2 FYEKMQ (reference sequence). The V and J ends lost 4 bases and 7 bases, in that order; junction bases with no gene match: 8. This CDR3 region has 16 residues. The CDR3 is CASSSFGLAGKNEQFF. CDR3 in DNA: TGTGCCAGCAGCTCTTTCGGACTAGCGGGAAAGAATGAGCAGTTCTTC.

The CDR3 loop reads CAWMRGPYEQYF. In nucleotides, the CDR3 is TGTGCCTGGATGAGGGGACCCTACGAGCAGTACTTC. This chain uses TRBV30 with TRBJ2-7; D is perhaps TRBD1 or TRBD2 (5 bases each). Germline V CDR1 and CDR2: GTSNPN, SVGIG (reference sequence). V lost 4 bases to trimming and J lost 2 bases, with 9 bases between them. The CDR3 has 12 amino acids.

This rearrangement joins TRBV11-2 to TRBJ2-1, with TRBD2 matching 10 bases. Germline trimming cut 5 bases from V and 2 bases from J; bases unmatched to any gene: 6. The germline gives CDR1 SGHAT, CDR2 FQNNGV. This CDR3 region has 16 residues. The DNA of the CDR3 is TGTGCCAGCAGCACTCGAAGCGGGAGGGCCTACAATGAGCAGTTCTTC. Amino acid sequence: CASSTRSGRAYNEQFF.

The rearrangement joins TRBV4-1 to TRBJ2-7; unclear D gene. Looked up from germline, CDR1 is MGHRA and CDR2 is YSYEKL. The V end was cut by 8 bases, the J end by 7 bases, with 12 bases between. This CDR3 region has 11 residues. The CDR3 sequence: CASGKNQEQYF. The CDR3 DNA reads as TGCGCCAGCGGCAAAAATCAAGAGCAGTACTTC.

The J gene is TRBJ2-5, the V gene TRBV2; 14 bases are a match to TRBD2. This CDR3 is built from 17 residues. Germline lookup yields CDR1 SNHLY and CDR2 FYNNEI. The junction had 9 bases not matched to a gene; V was cut back by 7 bases and J by 2 bases. The CDR3 loop is CASTSWTSGRRQETQYF. CDR3 sequence (DNA): TGTGCCAGCACCTCCTGGACTAGCGGGAGGAGGCAAGAGACCCAGTACTTC.

The V and J genes are TRBV27 and TRBJ2-5, with 10 nucleotides matching TRBD1. The CDR3 sequence is 13 residues long. V trimming: 10 bases; J trimming: 4 bases; junction bases outside the gene matches: 6. Germline assignment: CDR1 MNHEY and CDR2 SMNVEV (reference sequence). The CDR3 DNA follows: TGTGCCACCGGTGGACAGGGGGGAGAGACCCAGTACTTC. This sequence encodes CATGGQGGETQYF.

This chain uses TRBV7-6 with TRBJ2-7; D might be TRBD2 (5 bases). Germline-derived CDR1 and CDR2 are SGHVS and FNYEAQ. Trimming removed 2 bases from V and 7 bases from J, with 12 bases in between. This CDR3 comprises 13 residues. CDR3 coding DNA: TGTGCCAGCAGCTTAAGTCCGGGAAGAGAGCAGTACTTC. It yields the protein CASSLSPGREQYF.

This clone showed up just once. CDR3 protein: CSVKTETQYF. Here the CDR3 DNA reads TGCAGCGTGAAAACGGAGACCCAGTACTTC. This chain links TRBV29-1 with TRBJ2-5; D call uncertain. Germline V lookup: CDR1 SQVTM, CDR2 ANQGSEA. CDR3 size: 10 residues. Deletions cut 6 bases from V and 5 bases from J, with 7 bases between.

This rearrangement joins TRBV4-3 to TRBJ2-7, with a weak D call TRBD1 (5 bases). The germline V gene has CDR1 LGHNA and CDR2 YSLEER. V dropped 3 bases and J dropped 6 bases, with 15 bases sitting between them. The CDR3 is 14 amino acids. The CDR3 region has the DNA TGCGCCAGCAGCCATATTGCATACCAGGGCGAGCAGTACTTC. Translation: CASSHIAYQGEQYF.

This chain connects TRBV11-2 to TRBJ1-2; D is ambiguous. CDR1 and CDR2 (germline): SGHAT, FQNNGV. The CDR3 sequence is 12 residues long. Trimming left V 7 bases short and J 8 bases short, with 14 bases between. The CDR3: CASTVPPLGYTF. The CDR3 DNA follows: TGTGCCAGCACCGTCCCCCCCTTGGGCTACACCTTC.